This passage covers 32 T cell receptor beta chains from one sample sequenced in a study of blood T cell repertoires in COVID-19. This table comes from immunoSEQ multiplex PCR, and its TCRdb copy is limited to in-frame clones, with some not included. Of approximately 68,000 clones in the sample, 70% to 90% were seen once. The sequencing input was peripheral blood. Source of these receptors: a man aged 70-80 years with active or convalescent COVID-19.

The table lists this clone with a few counts. The gene calls are TRBV18 and TRBJ1-6; 11 bases are shared with TRBD1. After removal of 1 base from V and 13 bases from J, the junction contained 9 bases not matched to a gene. The length of the CDR3 is 16 residues. Germline assignment: CDR1 KGHSH and CDR2 LQKENI. For the CDR3, the DNA is TGTGCCAGCTCACCACGTATGGACAGGGGGCAAACGCCCCTCCACTTT. Protein product: CASSPRMDRGQTPLHF.

The CDR3 protein is CASSSGTSGREQYF. In DNA form, the CDR3 reads TGTGCCAGCAGCTCGGGGACTAGCGGGAGGGAGCAGTATTTT. The V and J genes are TRBV11-2 and TRBJ2-3; 16 bases are a match to TRBD2. CDR1 is SGHAT, CDR2 FQNNGV, per germline. The CDR3 is 14 residues long. V was clipped by 4 bases and J by 11 bases; unmatched bases: 3.

A single count supports this clone. V usage is TRBV24-1 and J usage is TRBJ1-5; D is uncertain. Trimming pared 4 bases from V and 7 bases from J, leaving 10 bases between. The V gene's germline CDR1 is KGHDR and CDR2 SFDVKD. CDR3 length: 13 amino acids. The CDR3 nucleotides read TGTGCCACCAGTGACTCTGGACTGCAGCCCCAGCATTTT. Its translation: CATSDSGLQPQHF.

This clone was observed a few times. This chain joins TRBV6-4 and TRBJ2-2; D remains ambiguous. V shed 6 bases and J shed 0 bases, with 23 bases lying between them. Germline CDR1 is MRHNA and CDR2 is SNTAGT. This CDR3 region has 19 residues. Here the CDR3 DNA reads TGTGCCAGCAGCGCTCCGTTGGGCCTAAACGACGCGAACACCGGGGAGCTGTTTTTT. Translation: CASSAPLGLNDANTGELFF.

The V and J genes are TRBV2 and TRBJ1-1; 7 bases are shared with TRBD1. Looked up from germline, CDR1 is SNHLY and CDR2 is FYNNEI. This CDR3 has 15 residues. The ends lost 6 bases at V and 5 bases at J; junction bases unmatched: 12. The CDR3 loop is CASRVDRAGSTEAFF. The DNA for the CDR3 is TGTGCCAGCAGGGTTGACAGGGCCGGCAGTACTGAAGCTTTCTTT.

The chain couples TRBV5-5 to TRBJ1-5; D is uncertain. The CDR3 is 13 amino acids. Germline lookup yields CDR1 SGHKS and CDR2 YYEKEE (reference sequence). V was cut by 0 bases and J by 5 bases, with 6 bases left in between. The CDR3 sequence: CASSLAEDQPQHF. The CDR3 DNA sequence: TGTGCCAGCAGCTTGGCAGAGGATCAGCCCCAGCATTTT.

V is TRBV14 and J is TRBJ1-1, with D hard to call. V dropped 8 bases and J dropped 11 bases, with 18 bases sitting between them. The CDR3 is 12 residues long. The germline gives CDR1 SGHDN, CDR2 FVKESK. CDR3 protein: CASGPSGGSAFF. As DNA, the CDR3 is TGTGCCAGCGGCCCCTCGGGTGGGTCGGCTTTCTTT.

V usage is TRBV11-2 and J usage is TRBJ1-3; 8 bases map to TRBD1. V trimming: 2 bases; J trimming: 0 bases; junction bases outside the gene matches: 9. Per the germline V gene, CDR1 is SGHAT and CDR2 is FQNNGV. This CDR3 is 18 amino acids long. In DNA form, the CDR3 reads TGTGCCAGCAGCTTACGGTGGCGGACAGGGATCTCTGGAAACACCATATATTTT. This translates into CASSLRWRTGISGNTIYF. Complete variable domain (other parts from reference TRBV11-2 and TRBJ1-3): EAGVAQSPRYKIIEKRQSVAFWCNPISGHATLYWYQQILGQGPKLLIQFQNNGVVDDSQLPKDRFSAERLKGVDSTLKIQPAKLEDSAVYLCASSLRWRTGISGNTIYFGEGSWLTVV.

The genes are TRBV3-1 (or the pseudogene TRBV3-2) and TRBJ1-6; TRBD1 agrees at 7 bases. The CDR3 has 14 residues. V shed 3 bases, J shed 11 bases, and the junction held 7 bases outside the gene matches. Germline V gene sequence: CDR1 LGHDT, CDR2 YNNKEL (reference sequence). The CDR3 sequence is CASSQGTTGTPLHF. The CDR3 coding sequence is TGTGCCAGCAGCCAGGGAACGACAGGGACACCCCTCCACTTT.

V usage is TRBV19 and J usage is TRBJ1-1, with 7 bases that match TRBD1. The CDR3 covers 14 residues. Per the germline V gene, CDR1 is LNHDA and CDR2 is SQIVND (reference sequence). Trimming removed 4 bases from V and 4 bases from J; junction bases left unmatched: 6. The CDR3 nucleotides read TGTGCCAGTAGTACCCTGGACAGGATCACTGAAGCTTTCTTT. It specifies CASSTLDRITEAFF.

The chain recombines TRBV19 with TRBJ1-6, with unresolved D. Germline values: CDR1 LNHDA, CDR2 SQIVND (reference sequence). V was pared by 10 bases and J by 6 bases, with 10 bases between. The CDR3 is 12 amino acids. The CDR3 sequence is CATKEVNSPLHF. In nucleotides, the CDR3 is TGTGCCACAAAAGAGGTTAATTCACCCCTCCACTTT.

This chain uses TRBV6-6 with TRBJ2-7; D is ambiguous. The V end was cut by 5 bases, the J end by 3 bases, with 5 bases between. The CDR3 is 11 amino acids. Per germline, CDR1 MNHNY and CDR2 SVGAGI (reference sequence). CDR3 sequence: CASSDNYEQYF. The CDR3 nucleotides are TGTGCCAGCAGTGACAACTACGAGCAGTACTTC.

This clone came up a few times. The chain is built from TRBV6-1 and TRBJ1-2, with D perhaps matching TRBD1 (5 bases). Germline values: CDR1 MNHNS, CDR2 SASEGT. This CDR3 contains 15 residues. V gave up 3 bases and J gave up 2 bases, with 13 bases separating them. The CDR3 nucleotides read TGTGCCAGCAGTGAGACCGGGACTTCGAACTATGGCTACACCTTC. It specifies CASSETGTSNYGYTF.

A few counts support this clone. The chain combines TRBV7-2 with TRBJ1-4; 8 nucleotides align to TRBD1. The germline V gene encodes CDR1 SGHTA and CDR2 FQGNSA. This CDR3 contains 16 residues. The junction had 11 bases not matched to a gene; V was cut back by 4 bases and J by 7 bases. CDR3 in DNA: TGTGCCAGCAGCTCCTCGGCAACAGGGGGATTTGAAAAACTGTTTTTT. Residues: CASSSSATGGFEKLFF.

The gene calls are TRBV7-2 and TRBJ2-1, with D perhaps TRBD1 (6 bases). Trimming took off 0 bases at V and 8 bases at J, with 17 bases between the two ends. There are 16 residues in the CDR3. Germline V CDR1 and CDR2: SGHTA, FQGNSA. The CDR3 nucleotides read TGTGCCAGCAGCTTAGCGGCGGTAGTCAGGGGCTATGAGCAGTTCTTC. Translation gives CASSLAAVVRGYEQFF.

The chain recombines TRBV6-5 with TRBJ2-7; TRBD1 matches 11 bases. The CDR3 consists of 15 residues. V lost 6 bases to trimming and J lost 7 bases; unmatched junction nucleotides: 11. Germline V gives CDR1 MNHEY, CDR2 SVGAGI. The CDR3 sequence: CASRAGQGAPREQYF. DNA for the CDR3: TGTGCCAGCAGAGCAGGACAGGGGGCGCCGAGGGAGCAGTACTTC.

The rearrangement joins TRBV29-1 to TRBJ2-7, with 12 bases matching TRBD2. CDR1 is SQVTM, CDR2 ANQGSEA, per germline. The J segment lost 5 bases and the V segment lost 4 bases, leaving 6 bases of the junction unmatched. The CDR3 runs to 14 residues. CDR3 DNA: TGCAGCGTTGCACCTAGCGGGAGGGAGCACGAGCAGTACTTC. Translated, it gives CSVAPSGREHEQYF.

The rearrangement joins TRBV5-1 to TRBJ2-1, with a weak D call TRBD1 (6 bases). The ends were cut back, 4 bases at V and 0 bases at J, with 11 bases in the middle. The CDR3 spans 15 residues. Germline V gives CDR1 SGHRS, CDR2 YFSETQ. The DNA of the CDR3 is TGCGCCAGCAGCCAGGGACAAGGCTCCTACAATGAGCAGTTCTTC. Its protein product is CASSQGQGSYNEQFF.

The genes are TRBV5-6 and TRBJ2-7; 9 nucleotides match TRBD1. The CDR3 consists of 15 residues. Germline trimming cut 3 bases from V and 4 bases from J; bases unmatched to any gene: 8. Per the germline V gene, CDR1 is SGHDT and CDR2 is YYEEEE. The CDR3 DNA reads TGTGCCAGCAGCTCGCGACAGGGGGGACGGTACGAGCAGTACTTC. This translates into CASSSRQGGRYEQYF.

CDR3 in DNA: TGTGCCAGTAGTATACTCGGGGTCGCGAATGAGCAGTTCTTC. Translation gives CASSILGVANEQFF. The chain joins TRBV19 to TRBJ2-1, with D perhaps TRBD2 (5 bases). V lost 2 bases and J lost 7, with 12 bases in between. The CDR3 sequence is 14 residues long. In germline, CDR1 is LNHDA, CDR2 SQIVND (reference sequence).

The chain links TRBV12-3 or TRBV12-4 to TRBJ2-1; possibly TRBD1 for D (5 bases). Trimming took off 6 bases at V and 4 bases at J, with 7 bases between the two ends. CDR3 length: 12 residues. CDR3 amino acids: CASSRQYNEQFF. The CDR3 DNA sequence: TGTGCCAGCAGCCGACAGTACAATGAGCAGTTCTTC.

The V gene is TRBV5-1, the J gene TRBJ1-2; 7 bases are a match to TRBD1. Trimming at V came to 3 bases and at J to 8 bases, leaving 7 bases not matched to a gene. CDR3 length equals 13 residues. The germline gives CDR1 SGHRS, CDR2 YFSETQ. This CDR3 reads CASSWTGQLGYTF. In nucleotides, the CDR3 is TGCGCCAGCAGCTGGACGGGACAGCTCGGCTACACCTTC.

The V and J genes are TRBV4-1 and TRBJ1-5, with D possibly being TRBD1 (6 bases). The V and J ends lost 1 base and 2 bases respectively, with 12 bases between them. The CDR3 runs 16 residues. The germline CDR1 and CDR2 sequences are MGHRA and YSYEKL. The CDR3 sequence is CASSQGLDRRNQPQHF. CDR3 nucleotides: TGCGCCAGCAGCCAAGGTCTAGACAGGCGCAATCAGCCCCAGCATTTT.

The gene calls are TRBV30 and TRBJ1-5, with D possibly matching TRBD1 (6 bases). Germline values: CDR1 GTSNPN, CDR2 SVGIG (reference sequence). The CDR3 runs 15 residues. Trimming took off 3 bases at V and 0 bases at J, with 12 bases between the two ends. The CDR3 bases are TGTGCCTGGAGCTCAGGGGTGGTTAGCAATCAGCCCCAGCATTTT. This gives the protein CAWSSGVVSNQPQHF.

The chain recombines TRBV28 with TRBJ1-2; TRBD1 matches at 7 bases. With 5 bases clipped from V and 7 bases from J, the junction kept 10 bases outside the gene matches. The CDR3 loop spans 14 amino acids. CDR1 and CDR2 (germline): MDHEN, SYDVKM. The CDR3 sequence: CASSGNDRVSGYTF. The DNA for the CDR3 is TGTGCCAGCAGTGGCAACGACAGGGTTTCTGGCTACACCTTC.

The chain is built from TRBV21-1 and TRBJ2-7; the D call in the table, TRBD2, was not verified against the DNA. TRBV21-1 is marked as a pseudogene. The CDR3 has 16 residues. The CDR3 sequence: CASNPWRDRDNYEQYF. DNA for the CDR3: TGTGCCAGCAACCCTTGGCGGGACCGAGACAACTACGAGCAGTACTTC.

This clone was counted between two and nine times. The rearrangement links TRBV7-9 to TRBJ1-1; D gene ambiguous. Germline assignment: CDR1 SEHNR and CDR2 FQNEAQ (reference sequence). CDR3 length equals 13 residues. The V gene lost 5 bases and the J gene lost 10 bases, with 17 bases spanning the gap. CDR3 DNA: TGTGCCAGCAGCCCGGGTCGGGAATACGGAGCTTTCTTT. It encodes CASSPGREYGAFF.

This clone was observed once. This sequence joins TRBV28 and TRBJ2-5, with 14 bases aligning to TRBD2. The CDR3 totals 17 residues. Germline trimming cut 6 bases from V and 2 bases from J; bases unmatched to any gene: 8. The germline V gene encodes CDR1 MDHEN and CDR2 SYDVKM. The CDR3: CASRRLAGGPEQETQYF. The CDR3 DNA is TGTGCCAGCAGACGACTAGCGGGAGGGCCGGAGCAAGAGACCCAGTACTTC.

V is TRBV9 and J is TRBJ1-5, with D possibly being TRBD1 (6 bases). The germline CDR1 and CDR2 sequences are SGDLS and YYNGEE. This CDR3 has 15 residues. The V and J ends lost 0 bases and 9 bases respectively, with 16 bases between them. CDR3 sequence: CASSVEGDPSRPQHF. Here the CDR3 DNA reads TGTGCCAGCAGCGTAGAGGGGGACCCCAGTAGGCCCCAGCATTTT.

The chain combines TRBV5-1 with TRBJ2-7; 10 bases map to TRBD2. The V segment lost 0 bases and the J segment 6 bases; nucleotides outside the gene matches: 9. This CDR3 is built from 16 residues. CDR1 and CDR2 from the germline V gene are SGHRS and YFSETQ. CDR3 sequence: CASSLAASGSTGEQYF. The CDR3 DNA sequence: TGCGCCAGCAGCTTGGCGGCTAGCGGGAGTACGGGCGAGCAGTACTTC.

The chain couples TRBV2 to TRBJ2-7; the match to TRBD1 covers 11 bases. V lost 6 bases to trimming and J lost 5 bases; unmatched junction nucleotides: 6. The CDR3 is 14 amino acids. The germline CDR1 and CDR2 sequences are SNHLY and FYNNEI. CDR3 sequence: CASRTGQGANEQYF. The CDR3 bases are TGTGCCAGCAGAACAGGACAGGGGGCTAACGAGCAGTACTTC.

V gene TRBV5-1 combines with J gene TRBJ2-5; D is undetermined. CDR3 size: 14 residues. Germline V lookup: CDR1 SGHRS, CDR2 YFSETQ. V was trimmed by 5 bases and J by 5 bases, leaving 16 bases between them. The CDR3 protein is CASSPTVIKETQYF. DNA for the CDR3: TGCGCCAGCAGTCCTACAGTGATAAAGGAGACCCAGTACTTC.